This TCR beta chain was sequenced in a study of blood T cell repertoires in COVID-19. Study information: Acute and convalescent COVID-19 specimens originated in the United States, Italy and Spain. Sample material is recorded as cDNA or gDNA derived from T cells, B-cell-depleted T cells, or PBMCs.

Libraries were prepared by immunoSEQ multiplex PCR; TCRdb keeps only in-frame clonotypes and omits some of them. The data contain about 90,000 clones, around 92% of them singletons. Followed longitudinally, the Seattle patients had been enrolled during active infection. Trimming took off 1 base at V and 5 bases at J, with 12 bases between the two ends. Germline V gene sequence: CDR1 MNHEY, CDR2 SMNVEV (reference sequence). This CDR3 spans 14 amino acids. This TCR was recovered from a man in his forties or fifties with COVID-19, enrolled during active disease. The rearrangement uses TRBV27 and TRBJ2-7, with D perhaps TRBD1 (6 bases). The sequencing input was peripheral blood. The CDR3 protein is CASSLWQGRNEQYF. The CDR3 bases are TGTGCCAGCAGTTTATGGCAGGGGAGAAACGAGCAGTACTTC.